This entry features one T cell receptor beta chain sequence. Its specificity is unknown. This record comes from a study of T cells in localized non-small cell lung cancer. Study-level results: Of the tissues analyzed, uninvolved adjacent lung showed maximal T cell clonality, greater than tumor.

Germline-derived CDR1 and CDR2 are SGHRS and YFSETQ. Trimming left V 0 bases short and J 5 bases short, with 15 bases between. The CDR3 has 15 amino acids. TCRdb's copy holds only in-frame clones and misses some; the assay was immunoSEQ multiplex PCR. The sample carries about 2,300 clones, more than 20% recorded once. This sample comprised lung tumor tissue, obtained before any cancer treatment. This sequence was found in a woman aged 35 to 70 with stage I squamous cell lung carcinoma. This chain links TRBV5-1 with TRBJ2-7; D remains ambiguous. The CDR3 DNA reads TGCGCCAGCAGCTTGGAAGGTTCTACGGCCCACGAGCAGTACTTC. It specifies CASSLEGSTAHEQYF.